One and the same sample provided the 5 T cell receptor beta chains below, sequenced in a study of cytomegalovirus exposure and HLA in healthy donors. PCR employed 60 Vbeta and 13 Jbeta primers. Using immunoSEQ multiplex PCR, the repertoire was profiled, and TCRdb retains in-frame clones only, with some absent. This repertoire shows under 200,000 clones, 82% found once; its top ten account for more than 0.45%. Input material: PBMCs. These receptor sequences come from a woman aged 50 to 65 in good health and CMV-seronegative.

J is TRBJ2-1 and V is TRBV9; tentative D call: TRBD1 (5 bases). With 2 bases removed from V and 2 bases from J, the gap between germline ends came to 11 bases. The germline CDR1 and CDR2 sequences are SGDLS and YYNGEE. There are 15 residues in the CDR3. The CDR3 coding sequence is TGTGCCAGCAGCGTTATGACAGTCGCCTACAATGAGCAGTTCTTC. Protein: CASSVMTVAYNEQFF.

The V call is TRBV7-2, the J call TRBJ2-1, with 8 bases lining up with TRBD2. From germline, CDR1 is SGHTA and CDR2 FQGNSA. The trim removed 1 base at V and 9 bases at J, leaving 8 bases unmatched. CDR3 length equals 15 residues. CDR3 sequence reads: CASSLVGGGGSEQFF. The CDR3 bases are TGTGCCAGCAGCTTAGTGGGTGGCGGGGGGAGTGAGCAGTTCTTC.

The sample holds a few counts of this clone. The chain is built from TRBV6-5 and TRBJ2-1; no firm D call. V lost 7 bases and J 12 bases, leaving 13 bases between the germline ends. The CDR3 spans 11 residues. Germline assignment: CDR1 MNHEY and CDR2 SVGAGI. CDR3 amino acids: CASISTSGQFF. CDR3 coding DNA: TGTGCCAGCATTTCGACCTCGGGGCAGTTCTTC.

V and J are TRBV27 and TRBJ2-7; TRBD1 matches 11 bases. This CDR3 comprises 14 residues. With V trimmed by 5 bases and J by 7 bases, 7 bases remained unmatched. The germline V gene encodes CDR1 MNHEY and CDR2 SMNVEV (reference sequence). The CDR3 here is CASSPGTGGQEQYF. The CDR3 DNA is TGTGCCAGCAGTCCCGGGACAGGGGGGCAGGAGCAGTACTTC.

This clone was observed once. This sequence joins TRBV18 and TRBJ2-5, with TRBD1 as a possible D gene (5 bases). The J call may be in error: the DNA end matches TRBJ2-7 better. This CDR3 region has 11 residues. Per the germline V gene, CDR1 is KGHSH and CDR2 is LQKENI. As DNA, the CDR3 is TGTGCCAGCTCGCAGGGAACCGAGCAGTACTTC. It encodes CASSQGTEQYF.